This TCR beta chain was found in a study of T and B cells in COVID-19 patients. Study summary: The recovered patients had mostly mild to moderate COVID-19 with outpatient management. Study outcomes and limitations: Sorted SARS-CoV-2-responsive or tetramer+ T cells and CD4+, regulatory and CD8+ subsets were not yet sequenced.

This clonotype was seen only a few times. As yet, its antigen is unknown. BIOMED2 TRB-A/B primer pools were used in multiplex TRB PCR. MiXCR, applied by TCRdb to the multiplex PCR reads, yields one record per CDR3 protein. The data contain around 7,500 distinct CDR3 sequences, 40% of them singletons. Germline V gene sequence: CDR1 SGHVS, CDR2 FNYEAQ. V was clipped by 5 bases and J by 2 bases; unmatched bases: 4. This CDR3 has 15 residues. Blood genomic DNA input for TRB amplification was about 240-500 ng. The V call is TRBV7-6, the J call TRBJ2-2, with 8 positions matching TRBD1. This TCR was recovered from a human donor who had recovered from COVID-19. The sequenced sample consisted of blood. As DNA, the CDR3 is TGTGCCAGCAGCACGACAGGGGACAACACCGGGGAGCTGTTTTTT. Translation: CASSTTGDNTGELFF.